This T cell receptor beta chain derives from a study of T cells expressing NK-cell markers. The wider study: Sorted CD3+CD56-NKG2C+, CD3+CD56+NKG2C+ and CD3+CD56+NKG2C- T cells supplied the TCR beta repertoires. Seven sequenced donors out of eight were HCMV-seropositive, one seronegative.

Study-level results: It was still unclear whether expanded NKG2C+ T cell clones were HCMV specific. The CD3+CD56-NKG2C+ fraction was also led by these clonotypes in a few donors.

This CDR3 has 16 residues. Germline CDR1 and CDR2: MNHNS and SASEGT. TCRdb reprocessed the 5' RACE reads and reports one entry per CDR3 protein, with no DNA. There are 500,000 to 700,000 distinct CDR3 sequences in the sample, with approximately 3.6% held by the top ten. Turning to this clonotype: Its antigen is currently unknown.

This TCR came from a man aged 18 to 29 in good health. The chain couples TRBV6-1 to TRBJ2-3; no DNA is available, so the TRBD2 call from TCRdb remains unchecked. The specimen sequenced was blood T cells: a sorted CD56 or NKG2C T cell subset, CD4+ or CD8+ T cells, or bulk PBMC T cells (not recorded which). The CDR3 sequence is CASSELLAGEKRTQYF.